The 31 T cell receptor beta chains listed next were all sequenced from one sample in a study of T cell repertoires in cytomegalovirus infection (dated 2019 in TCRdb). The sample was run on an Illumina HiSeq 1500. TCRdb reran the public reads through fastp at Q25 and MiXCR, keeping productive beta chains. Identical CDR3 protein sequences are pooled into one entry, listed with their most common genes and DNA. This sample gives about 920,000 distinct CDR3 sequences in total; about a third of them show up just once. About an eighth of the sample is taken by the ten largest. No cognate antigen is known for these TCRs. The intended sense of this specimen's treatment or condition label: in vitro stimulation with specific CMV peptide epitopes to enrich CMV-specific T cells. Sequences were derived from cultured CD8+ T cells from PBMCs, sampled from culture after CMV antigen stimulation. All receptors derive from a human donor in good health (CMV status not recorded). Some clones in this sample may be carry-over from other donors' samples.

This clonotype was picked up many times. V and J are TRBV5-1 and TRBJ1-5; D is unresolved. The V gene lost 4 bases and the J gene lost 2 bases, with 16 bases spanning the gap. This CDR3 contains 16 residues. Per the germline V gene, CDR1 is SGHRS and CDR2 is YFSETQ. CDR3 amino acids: CASSPFPDEGNQPQHF. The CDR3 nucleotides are TGCGCCAGCAGCCCGTTTCCCGATGAGGGCAATCAGCCCCAGCATTTT.

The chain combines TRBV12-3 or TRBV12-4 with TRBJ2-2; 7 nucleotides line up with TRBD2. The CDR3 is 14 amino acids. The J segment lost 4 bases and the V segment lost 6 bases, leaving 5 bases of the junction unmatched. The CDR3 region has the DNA TGTGCCAGCAGGGGGACTACCAGCACCGGGGAGCTGTTTTTT. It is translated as CASRGTTSTGELFF.

The CDR3 DNA reads TGTGCCAGCAGGATGGGGAGGCAGGGGAACACTGAAGCTTTCTTT. It encodes CASRMGRQGNTEAFF. The gene calls are TRBV5-5 and TRBJ1-1, with D possibly matching TRBD1 (5 bases). Germline CDR1 is SGHKS and CDR2 is YYEKEE (reference sequence). The V end was cut by 5 bases, the J end by 1 base, with 15 bases between. There are 15 residues in the CDR3.

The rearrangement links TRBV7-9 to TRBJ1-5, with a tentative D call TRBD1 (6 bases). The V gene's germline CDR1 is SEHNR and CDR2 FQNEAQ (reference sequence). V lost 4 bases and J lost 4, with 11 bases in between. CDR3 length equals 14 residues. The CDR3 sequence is CASSSGALNQPQHF. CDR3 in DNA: TGTGCCAGCAGCTCAGGGGCACTAAATCAGCCCCAGCATTTT.

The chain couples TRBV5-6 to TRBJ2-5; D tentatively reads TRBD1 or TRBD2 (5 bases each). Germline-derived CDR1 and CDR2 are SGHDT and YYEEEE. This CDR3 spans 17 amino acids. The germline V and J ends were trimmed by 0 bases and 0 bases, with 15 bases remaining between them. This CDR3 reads CASSLVHKGPYQETQYF. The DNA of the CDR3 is TGTGCCAGCAGCTTGGTTCACAAGGGACCCTACCAAGAGACCCAGTACTTC.

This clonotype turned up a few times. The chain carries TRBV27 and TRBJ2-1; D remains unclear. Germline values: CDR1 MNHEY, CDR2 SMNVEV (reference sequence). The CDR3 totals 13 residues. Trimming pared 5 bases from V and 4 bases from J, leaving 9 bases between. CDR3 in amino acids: CASSPGKYNEQFF. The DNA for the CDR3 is TGTGCCAGCAGTCCCGGAAAGTACAATGAGCAGTTCTTC.

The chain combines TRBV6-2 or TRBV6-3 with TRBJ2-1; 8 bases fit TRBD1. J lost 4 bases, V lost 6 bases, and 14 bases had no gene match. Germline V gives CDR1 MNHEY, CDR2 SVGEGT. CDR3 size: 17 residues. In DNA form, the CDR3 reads TGTGCCAGCAGCTATGTTTCGACAGGGGCACTTTACAATGAGCAGTTCTTC. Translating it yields CASSYVSTGALYNEQFF.

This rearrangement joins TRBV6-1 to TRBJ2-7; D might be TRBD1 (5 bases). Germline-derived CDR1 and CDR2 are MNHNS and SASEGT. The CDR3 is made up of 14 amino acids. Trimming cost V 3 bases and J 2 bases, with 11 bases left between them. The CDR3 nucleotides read TGTGCCAGCAGTGATTGGGGCCAGCCCTACGAGCAGTACTTC. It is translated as CASSDWGQPYEQYF.

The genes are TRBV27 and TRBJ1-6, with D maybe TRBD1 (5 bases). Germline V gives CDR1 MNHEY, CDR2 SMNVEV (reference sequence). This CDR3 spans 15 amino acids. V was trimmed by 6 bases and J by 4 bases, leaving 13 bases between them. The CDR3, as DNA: TGTGCCAGCAGAACCCCGGGACGGTATAATTCACCCCTCCACTTT. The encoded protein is CASRTPGRYNSPLHF.

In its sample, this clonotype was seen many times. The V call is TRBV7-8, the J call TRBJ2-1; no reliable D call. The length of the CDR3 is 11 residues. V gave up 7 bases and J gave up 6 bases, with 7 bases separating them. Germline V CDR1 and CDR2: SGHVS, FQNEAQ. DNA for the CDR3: TGTGCCAGCACCCATAGCAATGAGCAGTTCTTC. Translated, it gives CASTHSNEQFF.

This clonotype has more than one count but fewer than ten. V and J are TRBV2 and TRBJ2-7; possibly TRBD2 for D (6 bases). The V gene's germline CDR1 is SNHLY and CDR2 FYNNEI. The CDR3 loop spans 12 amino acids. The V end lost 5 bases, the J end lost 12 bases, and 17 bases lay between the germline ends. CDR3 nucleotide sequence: TGTGCCAGCAGTCCCGGGACTCGAGGAATGTACGTC. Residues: CASSPGTRGMYV.

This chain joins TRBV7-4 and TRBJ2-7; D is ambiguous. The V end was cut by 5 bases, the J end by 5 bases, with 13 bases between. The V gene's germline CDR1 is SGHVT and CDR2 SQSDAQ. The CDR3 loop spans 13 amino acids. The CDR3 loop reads CASSAPSDHEQYV. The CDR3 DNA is TGTGCCAGCAGCGCCCCATCCGATCACGAGCAGTACGTC.

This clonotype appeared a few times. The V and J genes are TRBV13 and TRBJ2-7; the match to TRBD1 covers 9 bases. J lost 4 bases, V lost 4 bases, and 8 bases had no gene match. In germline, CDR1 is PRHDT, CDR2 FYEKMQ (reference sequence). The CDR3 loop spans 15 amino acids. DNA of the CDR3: TGTGCCAGCAGCTCCCCAAACAGGGGGCAATACGAGCAGTACGTC. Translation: CASSSPNRGQYEQYV.

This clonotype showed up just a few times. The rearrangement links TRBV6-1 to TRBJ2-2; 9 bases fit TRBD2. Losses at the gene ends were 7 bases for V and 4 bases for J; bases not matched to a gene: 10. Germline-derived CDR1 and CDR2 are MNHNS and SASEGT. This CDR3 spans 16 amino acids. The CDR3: CASTSKASGVTGELFF. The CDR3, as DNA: TGTGCCAGCACCTCGAAGGCTAGCGGGGTCACCGGGGAGCTGTTTTTT.

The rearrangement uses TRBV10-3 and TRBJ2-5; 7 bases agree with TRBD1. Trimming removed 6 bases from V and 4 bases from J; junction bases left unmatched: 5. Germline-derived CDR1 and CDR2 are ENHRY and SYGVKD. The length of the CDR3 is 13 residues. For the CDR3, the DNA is TGTGCCATCAGAGGGGGCACCCCAGAGACCCAGTACTTC. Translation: CAIRGGTPETQYF.

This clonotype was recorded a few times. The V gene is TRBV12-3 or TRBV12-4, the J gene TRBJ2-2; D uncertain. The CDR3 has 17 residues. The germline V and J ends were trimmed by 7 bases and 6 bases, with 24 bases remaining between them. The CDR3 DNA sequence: TGTGCCAGCACCAGCAATTCTGTCAGTCGGTTAGCCGGGGAGCTGTTTTTT. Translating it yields CASTSNSVSRLAGELFF.

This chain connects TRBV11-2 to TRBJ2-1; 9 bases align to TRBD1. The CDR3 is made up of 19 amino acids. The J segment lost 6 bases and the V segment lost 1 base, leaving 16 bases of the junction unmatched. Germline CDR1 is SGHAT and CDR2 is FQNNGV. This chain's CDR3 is CASSLVRIFGTGTFNEQFF. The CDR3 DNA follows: TGTGCCAGCAGCTTAGTCCGGATTTTTGGGACAGGGACTTTCAATGAGCAGTTCTTC. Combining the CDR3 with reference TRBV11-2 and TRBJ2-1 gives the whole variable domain EAGVAQSPRYKIIEKRQSVAFWCNPISGHATLYWYQQILGQGPKLLIQFQNNGVVDDSQLPKDRFSAERLKGVDSTLKIQPAKLEDSAVYLCASSLVRIFGTGTFNEQFFGPGTRLTVL.

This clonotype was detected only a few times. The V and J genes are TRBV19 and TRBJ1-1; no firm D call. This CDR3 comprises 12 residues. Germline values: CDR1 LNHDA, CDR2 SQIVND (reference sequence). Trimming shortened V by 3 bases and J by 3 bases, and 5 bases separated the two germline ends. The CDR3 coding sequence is TGTGCCAGTAGTATGGGGTACACTGAAGCTTTCTTT. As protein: CASSMGYTEAFF.

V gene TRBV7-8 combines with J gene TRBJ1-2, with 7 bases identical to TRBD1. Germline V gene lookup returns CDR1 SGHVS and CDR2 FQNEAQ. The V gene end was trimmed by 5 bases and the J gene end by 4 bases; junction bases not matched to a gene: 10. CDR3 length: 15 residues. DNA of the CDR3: TGTGCCAGCAGCACTCCGGGACAGAAGTCCTATGGCTACACCTTC. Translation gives CASSTPGQKSYGYTF.

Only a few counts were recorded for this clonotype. CDR3 protein: CASSFRTVPSTDTQYF. As DNA, the CDR3 is TGTGCCAGCAGTTTTAGGACCGTCCCTAGCACAGATACGCAGTATTTT. V usage is TRBV27 and J usage is TRBJ2-3, with D hard to call. There are 16 residues in the CDR3. Trimming took off 3 bases at V and 0 bases at J, with 13 bases between the two ends. Germline V CDR1 and CDR2: MNHEY, SMNVEV (reference sequence).

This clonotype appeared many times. CDR3 protein: CASSLETNTGELFF. DNA of the CDR3: TGTGCCAGCAGCTTAGAGACAAACACCGGGGAGCTGTTTTTT. V is TRBV7-6 and J is TRBJ2-2, with D unclear. The CDR3 is 14 residues long. Germline lookup yields CDR1 SGHVS and CDR2 FNYEAQ. The ends were cut back, 1 base at V and 2 bases at J, with 5 bases in the middle.

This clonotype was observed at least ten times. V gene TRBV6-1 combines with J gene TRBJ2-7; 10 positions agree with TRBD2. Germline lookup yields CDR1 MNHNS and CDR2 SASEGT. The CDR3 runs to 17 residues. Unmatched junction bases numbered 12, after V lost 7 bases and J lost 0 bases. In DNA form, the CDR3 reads TGTGCCAGCATCCGGCTTCCTAGCGGGGGTCCCTCCTACGAGCAGTACTTC. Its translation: CASIRLPSGGPSYEQYF.

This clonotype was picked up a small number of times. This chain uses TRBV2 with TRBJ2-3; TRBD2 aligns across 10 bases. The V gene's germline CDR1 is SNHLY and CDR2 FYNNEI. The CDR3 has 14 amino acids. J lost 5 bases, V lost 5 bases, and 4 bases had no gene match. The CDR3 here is CASSSGTSVDTQYF. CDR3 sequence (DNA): TGTGCCAGCAGTTCCGGGACTAGCGTAGATACGCAGTATTTT.

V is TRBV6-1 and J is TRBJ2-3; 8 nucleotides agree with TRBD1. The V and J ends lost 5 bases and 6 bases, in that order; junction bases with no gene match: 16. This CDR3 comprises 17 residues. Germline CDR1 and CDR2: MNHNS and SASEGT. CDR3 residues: CASSRTGPYISKDTQYF. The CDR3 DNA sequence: TGTGCCAGCAGTCGGACAGGGCCCTACATTTCCAAGGATACGCAGTATTTT.

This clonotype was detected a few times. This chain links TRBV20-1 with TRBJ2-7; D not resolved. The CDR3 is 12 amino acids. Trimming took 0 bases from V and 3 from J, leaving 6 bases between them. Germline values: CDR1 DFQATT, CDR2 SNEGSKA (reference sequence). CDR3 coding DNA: TGCAGTGCTAGAGATGGAAGCTACGAGCAGTACTTC. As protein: CSARDGSYEQYF.

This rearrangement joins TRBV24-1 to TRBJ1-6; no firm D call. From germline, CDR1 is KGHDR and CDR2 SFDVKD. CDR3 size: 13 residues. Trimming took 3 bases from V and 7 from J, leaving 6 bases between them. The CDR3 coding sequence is TGTGCCACCAGTGATAGTGGAAATTCACCCCTCCACTTT. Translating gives CATSDSGNSPLHF.

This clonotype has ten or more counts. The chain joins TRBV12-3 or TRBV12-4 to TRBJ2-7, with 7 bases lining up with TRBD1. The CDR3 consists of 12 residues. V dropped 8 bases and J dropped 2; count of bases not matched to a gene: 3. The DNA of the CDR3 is TGTGCCAGCTCCCAGGGGGCCTACGAGCAGTACTTC. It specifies CASSQGAYEQYF.

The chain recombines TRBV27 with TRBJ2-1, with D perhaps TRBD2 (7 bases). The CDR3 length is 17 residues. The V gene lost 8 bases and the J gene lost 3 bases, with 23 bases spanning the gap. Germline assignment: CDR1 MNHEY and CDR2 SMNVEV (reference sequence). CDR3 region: CASRGADNTGDYNEQFF. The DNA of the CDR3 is TGTGCCAGCCGGGGGGCCGATAACACCGGCGACTACAATGAGCAGTTCTTC.

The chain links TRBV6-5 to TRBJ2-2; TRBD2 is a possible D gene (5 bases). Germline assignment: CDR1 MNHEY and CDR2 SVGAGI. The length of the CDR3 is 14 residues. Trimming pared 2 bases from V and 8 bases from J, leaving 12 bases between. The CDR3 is CASSYALAPGELFF. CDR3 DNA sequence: TGTGCCAGCAGTTACGCTCTAGCCCCGGGGGAGCTGTTTTTT.

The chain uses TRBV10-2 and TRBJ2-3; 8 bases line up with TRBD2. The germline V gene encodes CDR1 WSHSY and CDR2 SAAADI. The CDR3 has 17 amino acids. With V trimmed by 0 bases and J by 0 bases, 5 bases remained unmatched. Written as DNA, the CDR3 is TGCGCCAGCAGTGAGTCGCGACTAGCGAGAAGCACAGATACGCAGTATTTT. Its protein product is CASSESRLARSTDTQYF.

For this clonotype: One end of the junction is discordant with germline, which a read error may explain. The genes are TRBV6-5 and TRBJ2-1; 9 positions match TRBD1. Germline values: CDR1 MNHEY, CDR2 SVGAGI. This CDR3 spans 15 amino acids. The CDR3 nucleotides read TGTGTCAGCAGTTACTGGACAGGGGATCCTCCGGAGCAGTTCTTC. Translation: CVSSYWTGDPPEQFF.